This paragraph covers one T cell receptor beta chain sequence. This specimen comes from a study of T cells after yellow fever vaccination. CDR1 is SQVTM and CDR2 is ANQGSEA in the germline V gene. The CDR3 length is 14 residues. The ends lost 6 bases at V and 0 bases at J; junction bases unmatched: 3. Each CDR3 protein is one row after TCRdb ran MiXCR on the 5' RACE reads. The table shows 200,000 to 250,000 distinct CDR3 sequences, with under 3.5% occurring only once. This chain links TRBV29-1 with TRBJ2-5; 11 positions match TRBD1. The source was CD4+ T cells sorted from PBMCs, collected 10 days after the yellow fever booster vaccination. The clonotype comes from a man between 18 and 29 years old who received the YFV17D yellow fever vaccine. CDR3 residues: CSVVGQGDQETQYF. The DNA of the CDR3 is TGCAGCGTAGTGGGACAGGGGGACCAAGAGACCCAGTACTTC. Combining the CDR3 with reference TRBV29-1 and TRBJ2-5 gives the whole variable domain SAVISQKPSRDICQRGTSLTIQCQVDSQVTMMFWYRQQPGQSLTLIATANQGSEATYESGFVIDKFPISRPNLTFSTLTVSNMSPEDSSIYLCSVVGQGDQETQYFGPGTRLLVL.